Sequencing of this T cell receptor beta chain was carried out in a study of shared clonotypes between healthy human individuals. It was at deep level that the assay was run. Genomic DNA belonging to each subset was distributed in equal measure over several immunoSEQ plates. Measured with immunoSEQ multiplex PCR; TCRdb has only the in-frame clones, and not every one. The table includes under 850,000 clones, around 93% detected once. CD45RO-negative, CCR7-positively selected cells formed the naive CD8 fraction, excluding terminally differentiated effector memory CD45RA+ cells. V gave up 4 bases and J gave up 0 bases, with 16 bases separating them. Germline V gene data show CDR1 as SGHAT and CDR2 as FQNNGV. The CDR3 extends over 17 amino acids. Regarding this clone: Its antigen remains unidentified.

Study-wide results and caveats: On the whole, naive subsets had larger estimated richness than memory subsets had. A small donor pool kept down the genetic and exposure-history diversity that was represented.

This chain connects TRBV11-2 to TRBJ2-1; D may be TRBD2 (6 bases). This sequence was found in a man aged 25 to 45 in good health. The sample taken for sequencing was naive CD8+ T cells sorted from blood. The CDR3 DNA reads as TGTGCCAGCAGCTCGGCCGGAGGGCCCGACTCCTACAATGAGCAGTTCTTC. Residues: CASSSAGGPDSYNEQFF.